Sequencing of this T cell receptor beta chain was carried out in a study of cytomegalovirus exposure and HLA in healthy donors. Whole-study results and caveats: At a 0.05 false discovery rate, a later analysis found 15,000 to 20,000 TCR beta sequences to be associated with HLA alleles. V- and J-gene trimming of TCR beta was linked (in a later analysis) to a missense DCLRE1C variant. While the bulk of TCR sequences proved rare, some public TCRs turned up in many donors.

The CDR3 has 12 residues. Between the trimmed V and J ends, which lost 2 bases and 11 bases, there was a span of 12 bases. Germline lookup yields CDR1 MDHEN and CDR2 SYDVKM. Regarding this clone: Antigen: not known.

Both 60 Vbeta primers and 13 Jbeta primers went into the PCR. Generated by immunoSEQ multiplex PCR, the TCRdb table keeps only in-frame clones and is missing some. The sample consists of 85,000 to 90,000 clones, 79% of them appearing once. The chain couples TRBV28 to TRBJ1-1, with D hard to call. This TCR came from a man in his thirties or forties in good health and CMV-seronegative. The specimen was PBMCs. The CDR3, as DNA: TGTGCCAGCAGTTTACGTGCGGCCGGGGCTTTCTTT. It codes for CASSLRAAGAFF.